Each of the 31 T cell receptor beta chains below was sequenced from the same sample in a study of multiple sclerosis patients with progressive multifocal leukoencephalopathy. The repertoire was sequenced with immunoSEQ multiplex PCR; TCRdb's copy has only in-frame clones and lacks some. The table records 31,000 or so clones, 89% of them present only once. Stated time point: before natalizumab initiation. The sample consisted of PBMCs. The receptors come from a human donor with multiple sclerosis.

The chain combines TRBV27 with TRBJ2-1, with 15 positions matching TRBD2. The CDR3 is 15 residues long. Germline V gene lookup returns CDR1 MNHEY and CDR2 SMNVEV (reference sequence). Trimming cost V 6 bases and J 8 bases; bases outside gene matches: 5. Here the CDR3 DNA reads TGTGCCAGCAGCCCGGGGACTAGCGGGAGGTATGAGCAGTTCTTC. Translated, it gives CASSPGTSGRYEQFF.

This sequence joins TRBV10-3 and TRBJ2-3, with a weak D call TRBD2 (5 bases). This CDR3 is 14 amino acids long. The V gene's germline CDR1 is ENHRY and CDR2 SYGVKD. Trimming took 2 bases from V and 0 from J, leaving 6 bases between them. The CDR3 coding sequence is TGTGCCATCAGTGAGGGCGGGAGCACAGATACGCAGTATTTT. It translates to CAISEGGSTDTQYF.

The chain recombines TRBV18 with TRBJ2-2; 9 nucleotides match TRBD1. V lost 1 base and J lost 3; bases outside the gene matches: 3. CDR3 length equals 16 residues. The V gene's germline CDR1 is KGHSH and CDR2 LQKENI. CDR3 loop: CASSPLGQGYTGELFF. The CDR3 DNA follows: TGTGCCAGCTCACCACTAGGACAGGGGTACACCGGGGAGCTGTTTTTT.

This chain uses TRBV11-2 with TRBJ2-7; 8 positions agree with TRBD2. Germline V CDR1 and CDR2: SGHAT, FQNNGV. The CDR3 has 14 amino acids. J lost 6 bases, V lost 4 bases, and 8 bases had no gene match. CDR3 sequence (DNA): TGTGCCAGCAGCTCGGGCCGGGGGGGCCTCGAGCAGTACTTC. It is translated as CASSSGRGGLEQYF.

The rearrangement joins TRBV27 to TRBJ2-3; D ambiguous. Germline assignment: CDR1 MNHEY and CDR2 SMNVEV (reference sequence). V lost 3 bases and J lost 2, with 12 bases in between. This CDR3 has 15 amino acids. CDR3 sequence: CASSFSDPFTDTQYF. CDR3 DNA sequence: TGTGCCAGCAGTTTTTCGGACCCCTTCACAGATACGCAGTATTTT.

The CDR3 sequence: CATSRDPLAGAKEQYF. The CDR3 DNA sequence: TGTGCCACCAGCAGAGATCCCCTAGCGGGAGCTAAAGAGCAGTACTTC. The chain recombines TRBV15 with TRBJ2-7; 10 bases are a match to TRBD2. V lost 0 bases and J lost 7; bases outside the gene matches: 9. The germline gives CDR1 LNHNV, CDR2 YYDKDF (reference sequence). CDR3 length: 16 residues.

CDR3 sequence: CASRTGGGVGQPQHF. The DNA for the CDR3 is TGTGCCAGCCGGACAGGGGGGGGCGTGGGTCAGCCCCAGCATTTT. The chain joins TRBV28 to TRBJ1-5; 10 bases match TRBD1. This CDR3 spans 15 amino acids. Looked up from germline, CDR1 is MDHEN and CDR2 is SYDVKM. V was pared by 8 bases and J by 6 bases, with 10 bases of the junction left unmatched.

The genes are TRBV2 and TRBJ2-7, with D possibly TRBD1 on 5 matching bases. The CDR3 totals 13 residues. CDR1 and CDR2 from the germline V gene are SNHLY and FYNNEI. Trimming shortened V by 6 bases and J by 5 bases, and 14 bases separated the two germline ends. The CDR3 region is CASRGSRVDEQYF. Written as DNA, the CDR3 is TGTGCCAGCAGGGGTAGCAGGGTGGACGAGCAGTACTTC.

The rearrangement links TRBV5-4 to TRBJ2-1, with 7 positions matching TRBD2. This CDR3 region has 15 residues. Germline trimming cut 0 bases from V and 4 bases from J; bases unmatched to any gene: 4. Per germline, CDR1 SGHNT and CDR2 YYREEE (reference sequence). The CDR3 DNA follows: TGTGCCAGCAGCTTGGCCGGGCGGGGGTACAATGAGCAGTTCTTC. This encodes CASSLAGRGYNEQFF.

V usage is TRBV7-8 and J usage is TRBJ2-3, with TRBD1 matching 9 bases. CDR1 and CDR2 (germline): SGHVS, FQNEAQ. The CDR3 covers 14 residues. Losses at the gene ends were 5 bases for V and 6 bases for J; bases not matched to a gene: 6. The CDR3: CASSLRQGDDTQYF. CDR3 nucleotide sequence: TGTGCCAGCAGCCTAAGACAGGGGGACGATACGCAGTATTTT.

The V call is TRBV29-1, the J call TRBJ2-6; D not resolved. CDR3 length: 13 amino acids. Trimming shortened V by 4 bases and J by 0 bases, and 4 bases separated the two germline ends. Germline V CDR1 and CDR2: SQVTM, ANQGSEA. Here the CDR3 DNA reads TGCAGCGTTGGGCACTCTGGGGCCAACGTCCTGACTTTC. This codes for CSVGHSGANVLTF.

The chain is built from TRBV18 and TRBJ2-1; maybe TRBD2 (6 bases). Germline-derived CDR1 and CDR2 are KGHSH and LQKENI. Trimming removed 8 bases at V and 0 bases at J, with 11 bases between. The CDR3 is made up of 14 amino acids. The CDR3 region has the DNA TGTGCCAGCCAAAGCGGGTACTCCTACAATGAGCAGTTCTTC. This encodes CASQSGYSYNEQFF.

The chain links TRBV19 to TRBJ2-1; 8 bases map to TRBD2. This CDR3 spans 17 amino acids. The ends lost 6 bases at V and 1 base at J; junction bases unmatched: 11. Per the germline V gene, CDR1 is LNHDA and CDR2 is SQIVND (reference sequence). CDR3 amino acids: CASSPYRGGRSYNEQFF. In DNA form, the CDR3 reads TGTGCCAGTAGCCCATATAGGGGCGGGAGGTCCTACAATGAGCAGTTCTTC.

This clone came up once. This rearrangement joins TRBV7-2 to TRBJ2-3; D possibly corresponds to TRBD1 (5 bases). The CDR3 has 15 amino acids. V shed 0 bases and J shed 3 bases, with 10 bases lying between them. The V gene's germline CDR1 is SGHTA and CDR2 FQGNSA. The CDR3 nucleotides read TGTGCCAGCAGCTTAGCGCCCAGGGATACAGATACGCAGTATTTT. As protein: CASSLAPRDTDTQYF.

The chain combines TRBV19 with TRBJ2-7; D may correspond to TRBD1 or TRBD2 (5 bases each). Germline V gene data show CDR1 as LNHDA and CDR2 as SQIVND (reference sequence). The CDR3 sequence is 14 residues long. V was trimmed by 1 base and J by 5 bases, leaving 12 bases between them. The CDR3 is CASSIGAMGDEQYF. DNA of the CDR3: TGTGCCAGTAGTATAGGAGCTATGGGGGACGAGCAGTACTTC.

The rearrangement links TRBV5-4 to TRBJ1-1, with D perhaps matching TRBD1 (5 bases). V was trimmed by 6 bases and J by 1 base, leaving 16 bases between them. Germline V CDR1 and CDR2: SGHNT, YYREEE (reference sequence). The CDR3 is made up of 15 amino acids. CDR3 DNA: TGTGCCAGCAAAGCTTTTGGGGGGTCGAACACTGAAGCTTTCTTT. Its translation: CASKAFGGSNTEAFF.

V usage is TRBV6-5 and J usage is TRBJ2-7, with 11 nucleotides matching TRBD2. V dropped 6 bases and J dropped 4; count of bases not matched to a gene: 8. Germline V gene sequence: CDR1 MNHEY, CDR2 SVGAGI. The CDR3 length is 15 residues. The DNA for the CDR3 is TGTGCCAGCAGGGATAGCGGGAGGGGACTATACGAGCAGTACTTC. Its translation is CASRDSGRGLYEQYF.

The CDR3 here is CASSPDRGNSNQPQHF. Written as DNA, the CDR3 is TGTGCCAGCTCACCCGACAGAGGTAATAGCAATCAGCCCCAGCATTTT. The chain couples TRBV18 to TRBJ1-5; maybe TRBD1 (5 bases). This CDR3 has 16 residues. CDR1 is KGHSH, CDR2 LQKENI, per germline. V was cut by 3 bases and J by 0 bases, with 12 bases left in between. The full variable domain, rest sourced from reference TRBV18 and TRBJ1-5, is NAGVMQNPRHLVRRRGQEARLRCSPMKGHSHVYWYRQLPEEGLKFMVYLQKENIIDESGMPKERFSAEFPKEGPSILRIQQVVRGDSAAYFCASSPDRGNSNQPQHFGDGTRLSIL.

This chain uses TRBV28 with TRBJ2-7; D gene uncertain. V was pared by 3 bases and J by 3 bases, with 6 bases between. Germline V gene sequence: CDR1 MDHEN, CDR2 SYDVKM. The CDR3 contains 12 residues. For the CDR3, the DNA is TGTGCCAGCAGTTTGAGAGTCTACGAGCAGTACTTC. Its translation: CASSLRVYEQYF.

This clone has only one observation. The CDR3, as DNA: TGTGCCAGCAGCTTAGGCATCGGGGGTATCCTATTGGAGCAGTACTTC. Protein product: CASSLGIGGILLEQYF. The rearrangement joins TRBV7-2 to TRBJ2-7, with D possibly TRBD2 on 6 matching bases. CDR1 SGHTA and CDR2 FQGNSA come from the germline V gene. The CDR3 loop spans 16 amino acids. Trimming cost V 1 base and J 7 bases, with 20 bases left between them.

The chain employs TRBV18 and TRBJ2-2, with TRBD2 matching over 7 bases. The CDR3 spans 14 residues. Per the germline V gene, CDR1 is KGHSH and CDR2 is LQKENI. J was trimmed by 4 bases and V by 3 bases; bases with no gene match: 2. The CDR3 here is CASSPGRVTGELFF. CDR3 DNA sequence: TGTGCCAGCTCACCTGGGAGGGTCACCGGGGAGCTGTTTTTT.

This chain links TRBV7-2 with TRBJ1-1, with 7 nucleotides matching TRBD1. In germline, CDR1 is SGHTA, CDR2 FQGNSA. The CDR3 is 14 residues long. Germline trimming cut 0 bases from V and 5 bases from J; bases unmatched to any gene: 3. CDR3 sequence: CASSLAGGRTEAFF. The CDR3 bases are TGTGCCAGCAGCTTAGCAGGGGGCCGAACTGAAGCTTTCTTT.

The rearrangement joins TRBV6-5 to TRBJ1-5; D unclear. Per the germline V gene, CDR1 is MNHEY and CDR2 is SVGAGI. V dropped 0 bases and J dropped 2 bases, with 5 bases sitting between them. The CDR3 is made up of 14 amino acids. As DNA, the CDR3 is TGTGCCAGCAGTTACTCTTGGGGCAATCAGCCCCAGCATTTT. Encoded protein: CASSYSWGNQPQHF.

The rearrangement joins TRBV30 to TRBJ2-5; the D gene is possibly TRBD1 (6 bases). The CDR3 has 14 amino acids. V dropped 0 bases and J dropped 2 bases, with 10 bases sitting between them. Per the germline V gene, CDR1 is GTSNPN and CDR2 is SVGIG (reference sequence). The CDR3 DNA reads TGTGCCTGGAGTGTTAGGGGGATTCAAGAGACCCAGTACTTC. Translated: CAWSVRGIQETQYF.

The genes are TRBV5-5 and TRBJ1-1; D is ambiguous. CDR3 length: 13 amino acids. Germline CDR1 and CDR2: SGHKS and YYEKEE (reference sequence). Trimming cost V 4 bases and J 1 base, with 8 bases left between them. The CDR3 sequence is CASSPPRNTEAFF. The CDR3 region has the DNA TGTGCCAGCAGCCCTCCGAGGAACACTGAAGCTTTCTTT.

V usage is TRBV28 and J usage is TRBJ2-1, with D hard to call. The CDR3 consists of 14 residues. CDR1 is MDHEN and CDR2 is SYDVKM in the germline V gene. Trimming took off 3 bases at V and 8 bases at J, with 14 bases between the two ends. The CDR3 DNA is TGTGCCAGCAGTTTGGATGGAGTTACGGATGAGCAGTTCTTC. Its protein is CASSLDGVTDEQFF.

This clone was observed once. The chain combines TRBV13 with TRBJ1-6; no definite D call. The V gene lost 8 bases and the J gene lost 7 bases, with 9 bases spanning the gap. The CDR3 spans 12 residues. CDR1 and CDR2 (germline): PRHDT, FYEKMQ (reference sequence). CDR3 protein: CASQGANSPLHF. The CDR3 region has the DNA TGTGCCAGCCAAGGAGCCAATTCACCCCTCCACTTT.

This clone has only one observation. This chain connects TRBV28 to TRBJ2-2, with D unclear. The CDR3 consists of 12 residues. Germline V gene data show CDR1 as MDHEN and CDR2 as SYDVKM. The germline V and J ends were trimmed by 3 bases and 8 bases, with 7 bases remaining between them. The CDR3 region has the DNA TGTGCCAGCAGTTTGGCGCGGGGGGAGCTGTTTTTT. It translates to CASSLARGELFF.

In DNA form, the CDR3 reads TGCAGTGCTCATAGGGAGACCCAGTACTTC. Encoded protein: CSAHRETQYF. This sequence joins TRBV20-1 and TRBJ2-5; D remains ambiguous. Germline V gene lookup returns CDR1 DFQATT and CDR2 SNEGSKA (reference sequence). The germline V and J ends were trimmed by 5 bases and 5 bases, with 6 bases remaining between them. The length of the CDR3 is 10 residues.

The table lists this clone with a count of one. The CDR3 region is CASSPAGTRGDTQYF. The CDR3, as DNA: TGCGCCAGCAGCCCGGCGGGGACTAGGGGGGATACGCAGTATTTT. The chain uses TRBV5-1 and TRBJ2-3, with 8 nucleotides matching TRBD2. V dropped 4 bases and J dropped 6; count of bases not matched to a gene: 10. Germline V gene sequence: CDR1 SGHRS, CDR2 YFSETQ. The CDR3 contains 15 residues.

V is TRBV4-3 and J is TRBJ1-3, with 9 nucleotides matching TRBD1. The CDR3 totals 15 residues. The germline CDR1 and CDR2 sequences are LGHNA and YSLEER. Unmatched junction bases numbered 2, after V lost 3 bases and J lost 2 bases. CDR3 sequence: CASSHRQGAGNTIYF. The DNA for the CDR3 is TGCGCCAGCAGCCACCGACAGGGGGCTGGAAACACCATATATTTT.